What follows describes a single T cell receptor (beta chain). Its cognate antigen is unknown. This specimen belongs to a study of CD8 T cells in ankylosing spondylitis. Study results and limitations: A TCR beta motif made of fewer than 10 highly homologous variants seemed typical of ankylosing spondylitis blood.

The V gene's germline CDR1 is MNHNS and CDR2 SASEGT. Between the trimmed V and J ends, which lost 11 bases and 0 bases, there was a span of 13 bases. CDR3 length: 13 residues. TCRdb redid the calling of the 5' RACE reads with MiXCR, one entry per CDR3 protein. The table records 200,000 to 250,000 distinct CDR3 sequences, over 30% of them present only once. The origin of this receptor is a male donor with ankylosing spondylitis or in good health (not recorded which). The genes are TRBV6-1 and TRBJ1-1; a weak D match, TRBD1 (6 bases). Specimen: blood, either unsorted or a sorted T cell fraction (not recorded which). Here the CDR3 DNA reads TGTGCCTGTCAGGACAGTTTGAACACTGAAGCTTTCTTT. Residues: CACQDSLNTEAFF.